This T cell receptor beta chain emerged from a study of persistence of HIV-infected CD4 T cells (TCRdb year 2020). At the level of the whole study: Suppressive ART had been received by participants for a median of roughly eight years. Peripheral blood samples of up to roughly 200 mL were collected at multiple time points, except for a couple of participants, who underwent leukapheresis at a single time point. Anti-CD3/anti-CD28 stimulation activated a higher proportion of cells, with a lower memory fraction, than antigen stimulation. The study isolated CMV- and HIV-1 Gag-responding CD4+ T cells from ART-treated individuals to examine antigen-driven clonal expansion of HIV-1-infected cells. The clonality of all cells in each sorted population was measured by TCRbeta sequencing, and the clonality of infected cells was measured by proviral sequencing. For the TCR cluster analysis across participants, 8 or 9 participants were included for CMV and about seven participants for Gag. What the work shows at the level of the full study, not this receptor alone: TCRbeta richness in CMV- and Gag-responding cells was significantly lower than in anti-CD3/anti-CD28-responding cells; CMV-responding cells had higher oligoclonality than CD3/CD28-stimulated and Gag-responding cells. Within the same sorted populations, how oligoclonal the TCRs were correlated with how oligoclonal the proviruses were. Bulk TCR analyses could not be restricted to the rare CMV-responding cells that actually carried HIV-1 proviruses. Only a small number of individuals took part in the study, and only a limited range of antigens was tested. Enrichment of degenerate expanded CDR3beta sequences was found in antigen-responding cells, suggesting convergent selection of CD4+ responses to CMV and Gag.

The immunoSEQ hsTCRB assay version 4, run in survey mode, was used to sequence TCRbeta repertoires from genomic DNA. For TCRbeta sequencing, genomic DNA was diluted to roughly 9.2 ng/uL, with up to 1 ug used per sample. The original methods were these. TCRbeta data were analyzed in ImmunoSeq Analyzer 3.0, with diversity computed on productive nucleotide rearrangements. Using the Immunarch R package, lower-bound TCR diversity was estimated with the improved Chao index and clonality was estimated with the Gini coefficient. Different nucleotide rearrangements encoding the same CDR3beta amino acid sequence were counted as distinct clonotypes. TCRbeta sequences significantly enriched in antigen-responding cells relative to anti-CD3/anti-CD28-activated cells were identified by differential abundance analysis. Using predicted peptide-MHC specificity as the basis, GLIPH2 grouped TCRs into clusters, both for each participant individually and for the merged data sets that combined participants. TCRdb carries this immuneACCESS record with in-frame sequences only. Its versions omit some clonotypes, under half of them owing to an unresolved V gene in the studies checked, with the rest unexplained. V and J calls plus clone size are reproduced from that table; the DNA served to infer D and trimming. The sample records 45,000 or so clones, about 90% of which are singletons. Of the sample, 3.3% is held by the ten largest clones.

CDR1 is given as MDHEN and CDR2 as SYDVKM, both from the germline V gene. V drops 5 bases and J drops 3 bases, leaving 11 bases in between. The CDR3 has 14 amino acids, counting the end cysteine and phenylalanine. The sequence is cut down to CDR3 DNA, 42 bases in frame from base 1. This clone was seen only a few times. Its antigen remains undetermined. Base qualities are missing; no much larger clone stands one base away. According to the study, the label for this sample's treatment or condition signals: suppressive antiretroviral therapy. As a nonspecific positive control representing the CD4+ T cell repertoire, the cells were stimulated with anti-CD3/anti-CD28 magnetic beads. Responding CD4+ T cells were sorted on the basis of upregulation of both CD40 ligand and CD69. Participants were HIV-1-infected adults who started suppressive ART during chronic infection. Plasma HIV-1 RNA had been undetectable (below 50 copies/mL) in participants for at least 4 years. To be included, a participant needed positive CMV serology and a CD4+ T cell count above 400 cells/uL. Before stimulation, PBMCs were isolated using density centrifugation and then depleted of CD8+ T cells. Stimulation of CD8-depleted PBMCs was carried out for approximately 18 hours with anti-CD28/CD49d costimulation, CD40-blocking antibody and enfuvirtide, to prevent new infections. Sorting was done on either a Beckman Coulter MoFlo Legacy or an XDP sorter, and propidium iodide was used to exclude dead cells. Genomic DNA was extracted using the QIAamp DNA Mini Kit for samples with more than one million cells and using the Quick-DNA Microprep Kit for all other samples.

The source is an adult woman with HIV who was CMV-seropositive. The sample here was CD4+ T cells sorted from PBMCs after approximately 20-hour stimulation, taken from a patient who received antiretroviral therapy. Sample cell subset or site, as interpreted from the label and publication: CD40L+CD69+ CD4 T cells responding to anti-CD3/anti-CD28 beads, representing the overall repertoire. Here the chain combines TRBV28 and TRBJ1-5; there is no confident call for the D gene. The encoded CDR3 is CASSPPAFNQPQHF. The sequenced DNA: TGTGCCAGCAGTCCCCCAGCCTTCAATCAGCCCCAGCATTTT.